These 5 T cell receptor beta chains were sequenced from one sample in a study (dated by TCRdb to 2014 to 2015). The library was built by means of 5' RACE. The sequencer listed for this sample is Illumina MiSeq. TCRdb reworked the public reads: Q25 trimming with fastp, MiXCR clone assembly, productive beta chains retained. Each entry merges the rows of one CDR3 protein and shows their most common DNA and genes. The sample table holds tens of thousands of distinct CDR3 sequences, of which about a quarter were seen once. The ten largest clones take up roughly 4% of the sample. Sequences were obtained from naive CD4+ T cells sorted from a lymph node. This specimen's cell subset or site label, per the study, means: naive CD4+ T cells, CD4+CD45RA+CD25-. These receptors originate from a female donor with breast cancer.

This clonotype was counted between two and nine times. The rearrangement links TRBV4-3 to TRBJ2-7; perhaps TRBD1 as D (6 bases). Germline assignment: CDR1 LGHNA and CDR2 YSLEER. This CDR3 contains 15 residues. V was shortened by 4 bases and J by 4 bases, with 17 bases between the two germline ends. CDR3 protein: CASSRSDTGSYEQYF. The CDR3 DNA reads TGCGCCAGCAGCCGCTCCGATACAGGGTCGTACGAGCAGTACTTC.

The V gene is TRBV4-2, the J gene TRBJ2-7, with 9 bases that match TRBD1. The ends lost 3 bases at V and 3 bases at J; junction bases unmatched: 3. Germline CDR1 reads LGHNA; CDR2 reads YNFKEQ. CDR3 length equals 14 residues. CDR3 DNA sequence: TGTGCCAGCAGCCACCCGGGACAGGGCTACGAGCAGTACTTC. Its protein is CASSHPGQGYEQYF.

The V and J genes are TRBV6-5 and TRBJ1-2; 8 bases fit TRBD1. Per germline, CDR1 MNHEY and CDR2 SVGAGI. The CDR3 is 14 amino acids. V lost 6 bases to trimming and J lost 2 bases; unmatched junction nucleotides: 5. CDR3 in amino acids: CASRRRQGNYGYTF. As DNA, the CDR3 is TGTGCCAGCAGACGCAGACAGGGGAACTATGGCTACACCTTC.

This clonotype was observed many times. This rearrangement joins TRBV5-1 to TRBJ2-5, with a tentative D call TRBD1 (7 bases). Germline values: CDR1 SGHRS, CDR2 YFSETQ. The V end was cut by 1 base, the J end by 4 bases, with 11 bases between. The CDR3 loop spans 14 amino acids. In DNA form, the CDR3 reads TGCGCCAGCAGCTTGTCCCAGGGGGGAGAGACCCAGTACTTC. Translating it yields CASSLSQGGETQYF.

Many counts were recorded for this clonotype. V is TRBV5-5 and J is TRBJ2-5; tentatively, D is TRBD1 or TRBD2 (5 bases each). This CDR3 is built from 13 residues. Per germline, CDR1 SGHKS and CDR2 YYEKEE (reference sequence). The V and J ends lost 0 bases and 3 bases respectively, with 6 bases between them. CDR3 amino acids: CASSLGGKETQYF. CDR3 in DNA: TGTGCCAGCAGCTTGGGGGGGAAAGAGACCCAGTACTTC.